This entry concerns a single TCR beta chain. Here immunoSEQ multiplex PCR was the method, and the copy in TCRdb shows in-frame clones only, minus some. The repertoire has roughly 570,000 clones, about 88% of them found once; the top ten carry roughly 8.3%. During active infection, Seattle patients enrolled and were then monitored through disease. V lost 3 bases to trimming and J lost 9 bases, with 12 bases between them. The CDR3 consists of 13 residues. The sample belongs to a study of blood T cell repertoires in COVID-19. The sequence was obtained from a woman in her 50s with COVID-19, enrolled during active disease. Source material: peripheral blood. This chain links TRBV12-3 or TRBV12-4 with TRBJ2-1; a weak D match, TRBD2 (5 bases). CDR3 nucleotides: TGTGCCAGCAGTTTTGTCGCCGGAGGTGAGCAGTTCTTC. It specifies CASSFVAGGEQFF.